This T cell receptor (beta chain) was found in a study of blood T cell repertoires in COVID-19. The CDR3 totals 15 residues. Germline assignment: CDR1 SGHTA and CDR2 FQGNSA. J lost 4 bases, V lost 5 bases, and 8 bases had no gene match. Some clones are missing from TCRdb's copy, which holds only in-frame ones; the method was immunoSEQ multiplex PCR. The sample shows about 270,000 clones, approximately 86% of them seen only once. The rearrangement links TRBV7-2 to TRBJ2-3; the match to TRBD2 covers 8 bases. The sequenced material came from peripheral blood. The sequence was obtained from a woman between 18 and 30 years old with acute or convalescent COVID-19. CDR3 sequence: CASSIWGTRADTQYF. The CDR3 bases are TGTGCCAGCAGCATTTGGGGGACTAGGGCAGATACGCAGTATTTT.